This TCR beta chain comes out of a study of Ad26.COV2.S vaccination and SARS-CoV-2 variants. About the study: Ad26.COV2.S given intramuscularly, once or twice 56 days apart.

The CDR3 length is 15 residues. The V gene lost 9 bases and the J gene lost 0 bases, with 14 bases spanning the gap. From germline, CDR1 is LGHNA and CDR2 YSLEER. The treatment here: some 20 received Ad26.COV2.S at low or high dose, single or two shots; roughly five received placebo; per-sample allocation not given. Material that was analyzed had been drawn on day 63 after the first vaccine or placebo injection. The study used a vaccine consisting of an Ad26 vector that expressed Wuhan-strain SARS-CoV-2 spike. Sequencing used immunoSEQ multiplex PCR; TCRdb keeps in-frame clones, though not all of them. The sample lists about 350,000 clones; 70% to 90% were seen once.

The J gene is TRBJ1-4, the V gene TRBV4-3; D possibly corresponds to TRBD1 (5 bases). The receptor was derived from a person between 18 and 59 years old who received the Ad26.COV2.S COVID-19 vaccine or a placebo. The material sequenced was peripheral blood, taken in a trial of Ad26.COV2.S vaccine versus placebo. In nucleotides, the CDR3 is TGCGCCAGTTCCTTGGGGCCTTCAACTAATGAAAAACTGTTTTTT. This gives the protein CASSLGPSTNEKLFF.